These 9 T cell receptor beta chains originate from one sample sequenced in a study of blood T cell repertoires in COVID-19. Profiling relied on immunoSEQ multiplex PCR, and the TCRdb table lists in-frame clones only, not all of them. This sample yields roughly 200,000 clones, of which roughly 85% are seen a single time; 6.2% belongs to the top ten. The sequencing input was PBMCs or T cells enriched from blood (not recorded which). All receptors come from a man in his forties who had recovered from COVID-19.

This clone showed up just a few times. The rearrangement joins TRBV9 to TRBJ1-2; TRBD1 might be the D (6 bases). Trimming stripped 3 bases from V and 6 bases from J, with 18 bases between. This CDR3 has 15 amino acids. Looked up from germline, CDR1 is SGDLS and CDR2 is YYNGEE. CDR3: CASSASWAGGHGYTF. CDR3 in DNA: TGTGCCAGCAGCGCTTCCTGGGCGGGGGGCCATGGCTACACCTTC.

This chain uses TRBV19 with TRBJ1-5; D is unclear. The germline V gene encodes CDR1 LNHDA and CDR2 SQIVND (reference sequence). V was shortened by 6 bases and J by 6 bases, with 18 bases between the two germline ends. The CDR3 extends over 15 amino acids. DNA for the CDR3: TGTGCCAGTAGCCGCTCATCCATCAATAGTCAGCCCCAGCATTTT. Translated, it gives CASSRSSINSQPQHF.

The chain uses TRBV9 and TRBJ1-2, with no clear D. Per the germline V gene, CDR1 is SGDLS and CDR2 is YYNGEE. CDR3 length equals 12 residues. Trimming cost V 3 bases and J 8 bases, with 11 bases left between them. The CDR3 sequence: CASSGSARGYTF. CDR3 coding DNA: TGTGCCAGCAGCGGGAGCGCAAGAGGCTACACCTTC. Variable domain in full (rest from reference TRBV9 and TRBJ1-2): DSGVTQTPKHLITATGQRVTLRCSPRSGDLSVYWYQQSLDQGLQFLIQYYNGEERAKGNILERFSAQQFPDLHSELNLSSLELGDSALYFCASSGSARGYTFGSGTRLTVV.

The chain combines TRBV2 with TRBJ1-2; D remains unclear. This CDR3 spans 13 amino acids. Trimming took off 6 bases at V and 7 bases at J, with 15 bases between the two ends. Germline assignment: CDR1 SNHLY and CDR2 FYNNEI. For the CDR3, the DNA is TGTGCCAGCAGCACAGACGACCATGGTGGCTACACCTTC. Protein product: CASSTDDHGGYTF.

The V call is TRBV4-2, the J call TRBJ2-6, with no clear D. There are 18 residues in the CDR3. In germline, CDR1 is LGHNA, CDR2 YNFKEQ. Between the trimmed V and J ends, which lost 1 base and 0 bases, there was a span of 13 bases. CDR3 bases: TGTGCCAGCAGCCAAGCATCCAGAACGCCCTCTGGGGCCAACGTCCTGACTTTC. Residues: CASSQASRTPSGANVLTF.

This sequence joins TRBV9 and TRBJ2-1; 8 bases fit TRBD2. The CDR3 consists of 17 residues. Trimming at V came to 3 bases and at J to 0 bases, leaving 8 bases not matched to a gene. The germline V gene encodes CDR1 SGDLS and CDR2 YYNGEE. The CDR3 DNA sequence: TGTGCCAGCAGCGCCAGTAGCGGGACTAGCTCCTACAATGAGCAGTTCTTC. Protein product: CASSASSGTSSYNEQFF. The full variable domain, completed using reference TRBV9 and TRBJ2-1, is DSGVTQTPKHLITATGQRVTLRCSPRSGDLSVYWYQQSLDQGLQFLIQYYNGEERAKGNILERFSAQQFPDLHSELNLSSLELGDSALYFCASSASSGTSSYNEQFFGPGTRLTVL.

The genes are TRBV4-1 and TRBJ1-6; no definite D call. The CDR3 consists of 13 residues. Germline lookup yields CDR1 MGHRA and CDR2 YSYEKL. V was pared by 1 base and J by 6 bases, with 4 bases between. CDR3 in DNA: TGCGCCAGCAGCCAAGGTATTAATTCACCCCTCCACTTT. Amino acids: CASSQGINSPLHF.

V usage is TRBV19 and J usage is TRBJ1-6, with 7 bases aligning to TRBD1. This CDR3 has 12 amino acids. Germline V CDR1 and CDR2: LNHDA, SQIVND (reference sequence). With 3 bases clipped from V and 14 bases from J, the junction kept 4 bases outside the gene matches. The CDR3 DNA follows: TGTGCCAGTAGTATCGGGGGACAGTCCCTCCACTTT. Translated: CASSIGGQSLHF.

The chain links TRBV7-3 to TRBJ2-7, with D perhaps TRBD1 (5 bases). V lost 3 bases and J lost 5, with 11 bases in between. Germline lookup yields CDR1 SGHTA and CDR2 FQGTGA. This CDR3 is 13 amino acids long. The CDR3 loop reads CASSFTGDHEQYF. DNA for the CDR3: TGTGCCAGCAGCTTCACAGGAGATCACGAGCAGTACTTC.